This T cell receptor beta chain was obtained from a study of T cells in Graves' hyperthyroidism and ophthalmopathy. Points from the study as a whole: Most expanded thyroid clonotypes above 0.001 also appeared in blood.

V was cut by 2 bases and J by 0 bases, with 17 bases left in between. In germline, CDR1 is DFQATT, CDR2 SNEGSKA (reference sequence). CDR3 size: 17 residues. Regions amplified from RNA transcripts were the TCR beta CDR3 regions. HTBI primers were employed in a first-round RT-PCR of the TCR CDR3. MiXCR, applied by TCRdb to the multiplex PCR reads, yields one record per CDR3 protein. The sample lists about 640,000 distinct CDR3 sequences; less than 25% were seen once. Remarks on this clonotype: Its target is unknown.

Pregnant or lactating patients were excluded, as were those with uncontrolled infection or other autoimmune disease. Diagnoses were established using clinical symptoms, serum thyroxine and TRAb, thyroid ultrasound and orbital computed tomography. V and J are TRBV20-1 and TRBJ2-1; tentative D call: TRBD2 (6 bases). The sample consisted of blood. This sequence was found in a man aged 25-45 years with Graves' ophthalmopathy. The CDR3 region is CSARKSASVNSYNEQFF. CDR3 coding DNA: TGCAGTGCTAGAAAAAGTGCTAGCGTGAACTCCTACAATGAGCAGTTCTTC.